A single sample is the source of the 19 T cell receptor beta chains below, sequenced in a study of blood T cell repertoires in COVID-19. The assay was immunoSEQ multiplex PCR, and TCRdb's table has in-frame clones only and misses some. The table lists around 300,000 clones, roughly 86% of them singletons. The sample taken for sequencing was PBMCs or T cells enriched from blood (not recorded which). The receptors come from a woman between 18 and 29 years old who had recovered from COVID-19.

The rearrangement joins TRBV4-1 to TRBJ2-2; TRBD2 agrees at 7 bases. V was pared by 4 bases and J by 5 bases, with 1 base of the junction left unmatched. The CDR3 has 13 amino acids. In germline, CDR1 is MGHRA, CDR2 YSYEKL. DNA of the CDR3: TGCGCCAGCAGCCTCGGGGGGACCGGGGAGCTGTTTTTT. Amino acid sequence: CASSLGGTGELFF.

This chain links TRBV19 with TRBJ2-3; TRBD1 matches at 11 bases. The CDR3 runs to 19 residues. Trimming at V came to 4 bases and at J to 2 bases, leaving 14 bases not matched to a gene. Germline values: CDR1 LNHDA, CDR2 SQIVND (reference sequence). CDR3 sequence reads: CASSTPRTGGELTTDTQYF. DNA for the CDR3: TGTGCCAGTAGTACCCCCAGGACAGGGGGCGAGTTAACCACAGATACGCAGTATTTT.

This clone was recorded only once. V gene TRBV5-4 combines with J gene TRBJ1-1; 7 bases agree with TRBD1. The junction had 7 bases not matched to a gene; V was cut back by 4 bases and J by 4 bases. This CDR3 has 14 amino acids. Germline V lookup: CDR1 SGHNT, CDR2 YYREEE (reference sequence). This chain's CDR3 is CASSRTGVTTEAFF. CDR3 sequence (DNA): TGTGCCAGCAGCCGTACAGGGGTAACCACTGAAGCTTTCTTT. The complete variable domain, with remaining parts taken from reference TRBV5-4 and TRBJ1-1, reads ETGVTQSPTHLIKTRGQQVTLRCSSQSGHNTVSWYQQALGQGPQFIFQYYREEENGRGNFPPRFSGLQFPNYSSELNVNALELDDSALYLCASSRTGVTTEAFFGQGTRLTVV.

The chain employs TRBV2 and TRBJ2-1, with 8 bases fitting TRBD2. The CDR3 runs to 16 residues. V dropped 4 bases and J dropped 3; count of bases not matched to a gene: 8. From germline, CDR1 is SNHLY and CDR2 FYNNEI. The CDR3: CASSGFSGEFYNEQFF. The CDR3 DNA follows: TGTGCCAGCAGTGGGTTTAGCGGGGAATTCTACAATGAGCAGTTCTTC.

The chain is built from TRBV28 and TRBJ2-1, with a weak D call TRBD2 (6 bases). Trimming shortened V by 5 bases and J by 3 bases, and 11 bases separated the two germline ends. CDR1 MDHEN and CDR2 SYDVKM come from the germline V gene. This CDR3 has 14 amino acids. The CDR3 region is CASSPPGDYNEQFF. CDR3 coding DNA: TGTGCCAGCAGTCCACCGGGGGACTACAATGAGCAGTTCTTC.

The chain carries TRBV2 and TRBJ1-2; 8 bases agree with TRBD1. Trimming cost V 8 bases and J 4 bases; bases outside gene matches: 6. The CDR3 is made up of 13 amino acids. Germline V gene data show CDR1 as SNHLY and CDR2 as FYNNEI. This CDR3 is CASGGQGVYGYTF. CDR3 nucleotide sequence: TGTGCCAGCGGAGGACAGGGAGTCTATGGCTACACCTTC. The variable domain in full, with the rest retrieved from reference TRBV2 and TRBJ1-2, is EPEVTQTPSHQVTQMGQEVILRCVPISNHLYFYWYRQILGQKVEFLVSFYNNEISEKSEIFDDQFSVERPDGSNFTLKIRSTKLEDSAMYFCASGGQGVYGYTFGSGTRLTVV.

This clone was detected a few times. The chain combines TRBV11-3 with TRBJ2-1; TRBD2 agrees at 10 bases. Germline V gene data show CDR1 as SGHNT and CDR2 as YENEEA. This CDR3 contains 16 residues. Trimming at V came to 5 bases and at J to 4 bases, leaving 8 bases not matched to a gene. The CDR3 protein is CASSTLAGAGYNEQFF. The CDR3 bases are TGTGCCAGCAGCACGCTAGCGGGGGCCGGGTACAATGAGCAGTTCTTC.

This clone was seen only a few times. V usage is TRBV30 and J usage is TRBJ2-7, with 7 bases that match TRBD1. CDR3 length equals 15 residues. V dropped 1 base and J dropped 3; count of bases not matched to a gene: 9. Looked up from germline, CDR1 is GTSNPN and CDR2 is SVGIG (reference sequence). CDR3 in amino acids: CAWSGRTGSFYEQYF. In DNA form, the CDR3 reads TGTGCCTGGAGTGGAAGGACAGGTTCGTTCTACGAGCAGTACTTC.

Written as DNA, the CDR3 is TGTGCCAGCAGTTGGACCATGGGGTTGGGAGCCCAGCATTTT. As protein: CASSWTMGLGAQHF. The chain has TRBV27 and TRBJ1-5; D gene unclear. This CDR3 region has 14 residues. Trimming removed 4 bases at V and 11 bases at J, with 18 bases between. Germline lookup yields CDR1 MNHEY and CDR2 SMNVEV (reference sequence).

This clone occurred once. The genes are TRBV7-2 and TRBJ2-5; TRBD1 is a possible D gene (5 bases). The ends were cut back, 3 bases at V and 7 bases at J, with 12 bases in the middle. Germline V lookup: CDR1 SGHTA, CDR2 FQGNSA. This CDR3 has 13 amino acids. The CDR3 reads CASSLGPQGTQYF. The CDR3, as DNA: TGTGCCAGCAGCTTGGGTCCCCAGGGGACCCAGTACTTC.

Here the CDR3 reads CASSGDSYEQYF. CDR3 in DNA: TGTGCCAGCAGCGGGGATTCCTACGAGCAGTACTTC. The chain uses TRBV25-1 and TRBJ2-7; possible D gene TRBD2, 5 bases. The CDR3 has 12 amino acids. CDR1 and CDR2 from the germline V gene are MGHDK and SYGVNS. V lost 6 bases to trimming and J lost 1 base, with 7 bases between them.

This clone was observed a handful of times. This rearrangement joins TRBV7-2 to TRBJ2-2, with TRBD2 as a possible D gene (5 bases). The germline V and J ends were trimmed by 3 bases and 3 bases, with 11 bases remaining between them. The germline V gene has CDR1 SGHTA and CDR2 FQGNSA. The CDR3 runs to 15 residues. CDR3 nucleotides: TGTGCCAGCAGCTTGTCAAGCGGATACACCGGGGAGCTGTTTTTT. It yields the protein CASSLSSGYTGELFF.

This clone was seen a handful of times. J is TRBJ1-3 and V is TRBV7-9; no clear D gene. The germline V gene encodes CDR1 SEHNR and CDR2 FQNEAQ (reference sequence). The CDR3 has 15 residues. With 4 bases removed from V and 0 bases from J, the gap between germline ends came to 10 bases. This CDR3 reads CASSSSYYSGNTIYF. The DNA of the CDR3 is TGTGCCAGCAGCTCCTCCTACTACTCTGGAAACACCATATATTTT.

The V gene is TRBV5-4, the J gene TRBJ1-2; 10 bases fit TRBD1. Germline V gene data show CDR1 as SGHNT and CDR2 as YYREEE (reference sequence). J lost 3 bases, V lost 4 bases, and 6 bases had no gene match. CDR3 length equals 15 residues. CDR3 nucleotide sequence: TGTGCCAGCAGCCCCCGCGGACAGGGGGACTATGGCTACACCTTC. As protein: CASSPRGQGDYGYTF. Filled out from reference TRBV5-4 and TRBJ1-2, the complete variable domain reads ETGVTQSPTHLIKTRGQQVTLRCSSQSGHNTVSWYQQALGQGPQFIFQYYREEENGRGNFPPRFSGLQFPNYSSELNVNALELDDSALYLCASSPRGQGDYGYTFGSGTRLTVV.

J is TRBJ2-2 and V is TRBV7-2; D is undetermined. Between the trimmed V and J ends, which lost 2 bases and 0 bases, there was a span of 10 bases. The germline V gene encodes CDR1 SGHTA and CDR2 FQGNSA. This CDR3 has 16 amino acids. CDR3 protein: CASSLRGDSNTGELFF. The CDR3 nucleotides read TGTGCCAGCAGCTTACGCGGCGATTCGAACACCGGGGAGCTGTTTTTT.

This chain connects TRBV7-8 to TRBJ2-7; 13 bases align to TRBD2. Per the germline V gene, CDR1 is SGHVS and CDR2 is FQNEAQ. The CDR3 covers 17 residues. V was clipped by 5 bases and J by 0 bases; unmatched bases: 7. In DNA, the CDR3 is TGTGCCAGCAGCCTGCCGACTAGCGGGGGGAGCTCCTACGAGCAGTACTTC. Amino acids: CASSLPTSGGSSYEQYF.

This chain uses TRBV7-6 with TRBJ2-1; 9 bases line up with TRBD1. The CDR3 totals 17 residues. Germline CDR1 is SGHVS and CDR2 is FNYEAQ. V shed 3 bases, J shed 8 bases, and the junction held 14 bases outside the gene matches. The CDR3 DNA is TGTGCCAGCAGCTTCAAGAGGGGAAGACAGGGGGTCGATGAGCAGTTCTTC. It is translated as CASSFKRGRQGVDEQFF.

The chain has TRBV7-9 and TRBJ1-1, with TRBD1 as a possible D gene (5 bases). The CDR3 runs 15 residues. Trimming took off 4 bases at V and 0 bases at J, with 12 bases between the two ends. Per germline, CDR1 SEHNR and CDR2 FQNEAQ (reference sequence). CDR3 protein: CASSSPDSMNTEAFF. The CDR3 DNA sequence: TGTGCCAGCAGCTCCCCCGACAGCATGAACACTGAAGCTTTCTTT.

This sequence joins TRBV2 and TRBJ2-5; 8 bases map to TRBD1. In germline, CDR1 is SNHLY, CDR2 FYNNEI. This CDR3 has 15 amino acids. The V segment lost 5 bases and the J segment 4 bases; nucleotides outside the gene matches: 9. CDR3 amino acids: CASSQTQGARETQYF. The CDR3 region has the DNA TGTGCCAGCAGTCAAACCCAGGGGGCGCGAGAGACCCAGTACTTC.